This TCR beta chain was retrieved from a study of T cells in Graves' hyperthyroidism and ophthalmopathy. Study-wide results and limits: Progression to ophthalmopathy was predicted a median of approximately seven months early.

Amplification of TCR beta CDR3 regions was performed using RNA transcripts as template. During a first-round RT-PCR of the TCR CDR3, the HTBI primer set was used. TCRdb re-called the multiplex PCR reads through MiXCR, storing one row per CDR3 protein. The repertoire has 350,000 to 450,000 distinct CDR3 sequences, over 11% of them found once; the top ten carry 11%. This CDR3 has 15 amino acids. The germline CDR1 and CDR2 sequences are MDHEN and SYDVKM. V gave up 5 bases and J gave up 5 bases, with 18 bases separating them. This clonotype was detected many times. Its specificity is unknown. This receptor was taken from a woman aged 60-70 years with Graves' hyperthyroidism. This rearrangement joins TRBV28 to TRBJ2-5; tentative D call: TRBD1 (5 bases). The sample consisted of blood. CDR3 in amino acids: CASSGVSGRDETQYF. The CDR3 nucleotides read TGTGCCAGCAGTGGTGTTTCGGGCAGGGATGAGACCCAGTACTTC.